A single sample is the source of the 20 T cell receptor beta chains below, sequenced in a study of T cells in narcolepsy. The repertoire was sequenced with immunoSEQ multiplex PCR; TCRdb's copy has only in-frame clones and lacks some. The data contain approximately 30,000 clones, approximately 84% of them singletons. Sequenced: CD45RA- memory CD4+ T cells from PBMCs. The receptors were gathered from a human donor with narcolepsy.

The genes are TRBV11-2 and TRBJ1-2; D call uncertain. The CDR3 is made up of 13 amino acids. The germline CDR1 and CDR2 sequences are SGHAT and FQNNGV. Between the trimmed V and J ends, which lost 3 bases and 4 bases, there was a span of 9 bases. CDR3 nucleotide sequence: TGTGCCAGCAGCTTCGGCGGATCCTATGGCTACACCTTC. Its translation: CASSFGGSYGYTF.

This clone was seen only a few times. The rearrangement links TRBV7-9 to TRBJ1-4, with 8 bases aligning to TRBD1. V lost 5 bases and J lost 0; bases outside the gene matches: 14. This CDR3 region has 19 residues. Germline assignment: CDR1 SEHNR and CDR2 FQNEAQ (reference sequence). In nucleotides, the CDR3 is TGTGCCAGCAGCCGGAGGGCCCGTGGGACAGGAACAACTAATGAAAAACTGTTTTTT. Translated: CASSRRARGTGTTNEKLFF.

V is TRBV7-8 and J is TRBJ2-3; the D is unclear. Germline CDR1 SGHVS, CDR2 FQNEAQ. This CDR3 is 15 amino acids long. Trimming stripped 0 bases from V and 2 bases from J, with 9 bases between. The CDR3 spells CASSLAPRSTDTQYF. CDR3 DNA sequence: TGTGCCAGCAGCTTAGCGCCGAGGTCCACAGATACGCAGTATTTT.

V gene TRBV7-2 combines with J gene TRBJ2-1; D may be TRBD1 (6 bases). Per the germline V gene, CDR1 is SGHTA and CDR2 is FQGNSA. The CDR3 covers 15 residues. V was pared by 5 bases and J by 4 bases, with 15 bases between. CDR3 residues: CASSPIRGGYNEQFF. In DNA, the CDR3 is TGTGCCAGCAGCCCTATCAGGGGTGGGTACAATGAGCAGTTCTTC.

As DNA, the CDR3 is TGTGCCAGCAGCCAAGAGGCCCACGAGAGCTATGGCTACACCTTC. This sequence encodes CASSQEAHESYGYTF. The chain is built from TRBV4-2 and TRBJ1-2; no clear D gene. Germline values: CDR1 LGHNA, CDR2 YNFKEQ. This CDR3 comprises 15 residues. Trimming took 0 bases from V and 4 from J, leaving 12 bases between them.

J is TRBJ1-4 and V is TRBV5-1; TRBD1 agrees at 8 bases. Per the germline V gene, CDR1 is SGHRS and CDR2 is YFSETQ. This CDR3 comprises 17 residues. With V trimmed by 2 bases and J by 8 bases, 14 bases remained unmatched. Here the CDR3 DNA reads TGCGCCAGCAGCTTTGACCCTTCAGGGGGCCTAGGCGAAAAACTGTTTTTT. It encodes CASSFDPSGGLGEKLFF. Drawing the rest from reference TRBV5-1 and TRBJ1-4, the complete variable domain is KAGVTQTPRYLIKTRGQQVTLSCSPISGHRSVSWYQQTPGQGLQFLFEYFSETQRNKGNFPGRFSGRQFSNSRSEMNVSTLELGDSALYLCASSFDPSGGLGEKLFFGSGTQLSVL.

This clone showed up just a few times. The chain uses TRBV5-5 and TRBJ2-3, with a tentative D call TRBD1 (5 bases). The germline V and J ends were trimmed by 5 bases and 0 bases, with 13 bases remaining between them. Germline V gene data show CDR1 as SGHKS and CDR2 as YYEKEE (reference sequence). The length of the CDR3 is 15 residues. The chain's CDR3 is CASSQLGASTDTQYF. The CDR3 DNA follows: TGTGCCAGCAGTCAGCTAGGGGCTAGCACAGATACGCAGTATTTT.

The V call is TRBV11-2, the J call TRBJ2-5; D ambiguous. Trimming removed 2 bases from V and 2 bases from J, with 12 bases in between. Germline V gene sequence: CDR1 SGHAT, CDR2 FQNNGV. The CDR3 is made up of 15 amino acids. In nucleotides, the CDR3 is TGTGCCAGCAGCTTACAGTTGATACCTCAAGAGACCCAGTACTTC. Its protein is CASSLQLIPQETQYF.

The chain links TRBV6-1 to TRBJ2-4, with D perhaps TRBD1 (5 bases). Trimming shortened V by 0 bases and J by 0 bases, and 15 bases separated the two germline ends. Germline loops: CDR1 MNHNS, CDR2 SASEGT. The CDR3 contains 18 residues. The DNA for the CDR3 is TGTGCCAGCAGTGAAGCCGTAGGGGCCCGAATAGCCAAAAACATTCAGTACTTC. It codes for CASSEAVGARIAKNIQYF.

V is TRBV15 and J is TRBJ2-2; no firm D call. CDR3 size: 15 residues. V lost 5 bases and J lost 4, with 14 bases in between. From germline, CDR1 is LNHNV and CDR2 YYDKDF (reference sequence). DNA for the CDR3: TGTGCCACCAGCCGCTATGTGGTTTCCACCGGGGAGCTGTTTTTT. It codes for CATSRYVVSTGELFF.

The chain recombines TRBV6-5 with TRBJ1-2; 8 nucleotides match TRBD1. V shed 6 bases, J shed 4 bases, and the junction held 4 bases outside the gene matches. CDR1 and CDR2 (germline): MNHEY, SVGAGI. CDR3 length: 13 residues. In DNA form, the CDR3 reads TGTGCCAGCAGCGCAGGGGGCGGCTATGGCTACACCTTC. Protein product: CASSAGGGYGYTF.

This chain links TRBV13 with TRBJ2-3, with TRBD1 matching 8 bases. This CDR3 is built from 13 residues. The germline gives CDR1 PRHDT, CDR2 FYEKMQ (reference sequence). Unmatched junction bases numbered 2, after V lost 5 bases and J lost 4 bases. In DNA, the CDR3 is TGTGCCAGCAGCCCACAGGGGGCAGATACGCAGTATTTT. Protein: CASSPQGADTQYF.

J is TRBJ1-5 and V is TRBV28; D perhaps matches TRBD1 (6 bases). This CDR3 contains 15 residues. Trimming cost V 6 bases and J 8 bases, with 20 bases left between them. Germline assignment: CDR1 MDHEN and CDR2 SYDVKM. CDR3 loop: CASSKASRGVKPQHF. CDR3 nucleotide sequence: TGTGCCAGCAGCAAGGCGTCCAGGGGAGTGAAGCCCCAGCATTTT. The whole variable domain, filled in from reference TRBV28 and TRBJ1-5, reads DVKVTQSSRYLVKRTGEKVFLECVQDMDHENMFWYRQDPGLGLRLIYFSYDVKMKEKGDIPEGYSVSREKKERFSLILESASTNQTSMYLCASSKASRGVKPQHFGDGTRLSIL.

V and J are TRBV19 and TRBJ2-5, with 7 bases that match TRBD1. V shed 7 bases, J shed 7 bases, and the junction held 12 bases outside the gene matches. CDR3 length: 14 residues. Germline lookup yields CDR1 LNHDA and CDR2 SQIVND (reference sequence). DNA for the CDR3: TGTGCCAGTACCACAGGACAGGTTGGAGGGACCCAGTACTTC. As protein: CASTTGQVGGTQYF.

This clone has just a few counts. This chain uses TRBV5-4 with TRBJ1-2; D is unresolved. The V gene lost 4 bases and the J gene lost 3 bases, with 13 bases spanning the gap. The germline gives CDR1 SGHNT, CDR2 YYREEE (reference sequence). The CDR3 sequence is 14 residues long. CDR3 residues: CASSPPGVHYGYTF. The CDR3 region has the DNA TGTGCCAGCAGCCCACCCGGGGTTCACTATGGCTACACCTTC.

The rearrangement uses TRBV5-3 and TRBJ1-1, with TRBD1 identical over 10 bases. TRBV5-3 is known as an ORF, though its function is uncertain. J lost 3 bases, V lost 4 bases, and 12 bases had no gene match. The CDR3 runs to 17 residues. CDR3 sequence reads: CARSSSDRGKKDTEAFF. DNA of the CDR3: TGTGCCAGAAGCAGCTCGGACAGGGGGAAAAAGGACACTGAAGCTTTCTTT.

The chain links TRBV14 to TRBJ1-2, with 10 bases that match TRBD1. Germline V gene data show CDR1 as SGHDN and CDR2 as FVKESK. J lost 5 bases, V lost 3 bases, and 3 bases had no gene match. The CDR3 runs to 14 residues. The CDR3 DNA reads TGTGCCAGCAGCCAGACAGGGGGCTGGTATGGCTACACCTTC. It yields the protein CASSQTGGWYGYTF.

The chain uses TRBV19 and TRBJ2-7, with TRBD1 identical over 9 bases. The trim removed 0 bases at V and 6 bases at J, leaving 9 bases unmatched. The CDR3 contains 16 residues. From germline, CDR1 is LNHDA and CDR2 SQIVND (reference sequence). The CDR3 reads CASSIDRGTGSGEQYF. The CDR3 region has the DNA TGTGCCAGTAGTATAGATCGGGGGACAGGGTCCGGCGAGCAGTACTTC.

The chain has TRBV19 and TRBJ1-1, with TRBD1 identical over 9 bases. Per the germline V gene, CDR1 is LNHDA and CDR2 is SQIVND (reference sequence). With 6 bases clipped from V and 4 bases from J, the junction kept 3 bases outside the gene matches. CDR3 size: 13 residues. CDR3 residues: CASRGQGFTEAFF. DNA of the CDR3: TGTGCCAGTAGGGGACAGGGCTTCACTGAAGCTTTCTTT.

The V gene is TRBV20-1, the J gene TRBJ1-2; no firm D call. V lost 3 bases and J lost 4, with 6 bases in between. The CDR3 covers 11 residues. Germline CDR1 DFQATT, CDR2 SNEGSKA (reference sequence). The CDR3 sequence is CSASGSYGYTF. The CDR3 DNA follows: TGCAGTGCTAGTGGGTCCTATGGCTACACCTTC.